The following is a T cell receptor (delta chain) sequence with its context. The protein TCRdb gives is from a much larger clone and does not agree with this DNA's translation at residue 10, likely a read error; the protein shown here comes from the DNA. TCRdb re-analyzed the multiplex PCR reads via CATT. The data hold 90,000 or so delta-chain clones, with 0.98% observed a single time. This sample is part of a study of γδ T cells in repeated Plasmodium falciparum infection. Vgamma9/Vdelta2+ and Vdelta2-negative gammadelta T cells were flow-sorted from PBMC for bulk sequencing. The CDR3 runs to 19 residues. V lost 0 bases to trimming and J lost 0 bases; unmatched junction nucleotides: 15. Per germline, CDR1 GEAIGNYY and CDR2 EKD.

V gene TRDV2 combines with J gene TRDJ1; TRDD3 matches 7 bases. The J gene, not given by TCRdb, was assigned here from a germline match of the nucleotide sequence. The TCR sequence derives from a pool of human donors (malaria-infected and uninfected, not separated). Material for sequencing was gamma-delta T cells from blood. The CDR3 DNA is TGTGCCTGTGACACCTTGGCCAGCGGGTGGGATACTAACACCGATAAACTCATCTTT. Translated, it gives CACDTLASGWDTNTDKLIF.